Listed here is a single T cell receptor (beta chain). Its antigen remains unidentified. Each of the patients experienced relapse following autologous stem cell transplantation, and their brentuximab vedotin exposure differed. Patients' outcomes at their best amounted to complete response, partial response or progressive disease. These data originate in a study of PD-1 blockade in classical Hodgkin lymphoma. General study findings and limits: The authors excluded patients who started nivolumab under 1 year after ASCT. Significant TCR diversity gains by C4D1 occurred in CD4+ but not CD8+ cells.

Assay used: immunoSEQ multiplex PCR; TCRdb lists only in-frame clones, some missing. This sample has roughly 50,000 clones, with about 85% found just once. This CDR3 has 12 residues. Trimming removed 6 bases at V and 1 base at J, with 9 bases between. Germline CDR1 is SQVTM and CDR2 is ANQGSEA. This receptor was obtained from a human donor with classical Hodgkin lymphoma. The rearrangement links TRBV29-1 to TRBJ1-1; D gene uncertain. The sequences come from peripheral blood mononuclear cells (PBMCs), collected at baseline. In DNA form, the CDR3 reads TGCAGCGTATTGACACCGAACACTGAAGCTTTCTTT. Its protein is CSVLTPNTEAFF.